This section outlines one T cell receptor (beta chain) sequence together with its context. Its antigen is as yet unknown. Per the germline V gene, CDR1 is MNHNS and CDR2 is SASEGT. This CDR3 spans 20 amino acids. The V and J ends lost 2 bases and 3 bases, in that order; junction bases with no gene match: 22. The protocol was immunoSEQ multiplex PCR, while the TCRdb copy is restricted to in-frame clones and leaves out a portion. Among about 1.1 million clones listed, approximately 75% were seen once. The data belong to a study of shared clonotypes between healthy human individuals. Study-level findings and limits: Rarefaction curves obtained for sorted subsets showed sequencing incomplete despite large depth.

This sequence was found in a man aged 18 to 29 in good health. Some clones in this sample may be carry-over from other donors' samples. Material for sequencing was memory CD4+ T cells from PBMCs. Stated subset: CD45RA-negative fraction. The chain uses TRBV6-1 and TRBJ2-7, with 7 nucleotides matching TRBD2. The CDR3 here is CASSEFGEGSVRQRFYEQYF. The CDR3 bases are TGTGCCAGCAGTGAATTCGGGGAGGGATCCGTCCGGCAACGATTCTACGAGCAGTACTTC.